This TCR beta chain was profiled in a study of OX40 agonist ivuxolimab in advanced cancers. The V end lost 3 bases, the J end lost 4 bases, and 10 bases lay between the germline ends. Germline loops: CDR1 LNHDA, CDR2 SQIVND (reference sequence). There are 15 residues in the CDR3. Produced via immunoSEQ multiplex PCR; TCRdb's table is partial and in-frame only. The table records around 95,000 clones, 90% to 95% of them present only once. The sample in question was CD4+ or CD8+ T cells sorted from blood, obtained in a trial of the OX40 agonist ivuxolimab. The chain joins TRBV19 to TRBJ2-6; D remains ambiguous. The receptor was derived from an adult with an advanced solid tumor such as melanoma, head and neck, liver or kidney cancer. The CDR3 is CASSILVSGANVLTF. The CDR3 DNA sequence: TGTGCCAGTAGTATCTTGGTATCAGGGGCCAACGTCCTGACTTTC.